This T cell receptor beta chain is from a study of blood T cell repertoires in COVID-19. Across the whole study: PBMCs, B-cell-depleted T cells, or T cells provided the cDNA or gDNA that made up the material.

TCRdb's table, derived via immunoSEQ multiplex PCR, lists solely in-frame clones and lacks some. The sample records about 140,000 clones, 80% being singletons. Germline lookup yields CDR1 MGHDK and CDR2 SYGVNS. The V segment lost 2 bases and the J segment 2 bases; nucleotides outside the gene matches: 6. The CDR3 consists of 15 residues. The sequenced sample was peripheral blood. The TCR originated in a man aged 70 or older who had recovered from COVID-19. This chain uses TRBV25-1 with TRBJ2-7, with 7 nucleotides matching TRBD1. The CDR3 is CASSEPGQIAYEQYF. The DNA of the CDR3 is TGTGCCAGCAGTGAACCGGGACAGATTGCCTACGAGCAGTACTTC.